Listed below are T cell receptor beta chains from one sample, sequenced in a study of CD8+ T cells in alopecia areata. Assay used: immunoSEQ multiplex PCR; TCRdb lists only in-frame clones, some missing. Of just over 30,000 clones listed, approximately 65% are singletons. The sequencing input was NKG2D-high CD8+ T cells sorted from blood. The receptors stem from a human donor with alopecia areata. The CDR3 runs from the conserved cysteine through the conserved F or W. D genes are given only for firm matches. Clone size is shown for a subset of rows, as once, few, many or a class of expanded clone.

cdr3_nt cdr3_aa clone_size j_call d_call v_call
TGTGCCTGGAGTATGGGGGTTAGCAATCAGCCCCAGCATTTT CAWSMGVSNQPQHF - TRBJ1-5 - TRBV30
TGCAGCGTTGAAGAGGCCGCGGGGGTCCTGGGCGAGCAGTACTTC CSVEEAAGVLGEQYF few TRBJ2-7 TRBD2 TRBV29-1
TGTGCCAGCAGTTCCCAGGGTGTTCAGTACTTC CASSSQGVQYF - TRBJ2-4 - TRBV2
TGTGCCAGCGCTGGCCATGCGGGTTCCTACGAGCAGTACTTC CASAGHAGSYEQYF - TRBJ2-7 - TRBV7-9
TGTGCCAGCAGCTTATGGGTACAGGGCCCCCAAGAGACCCAGTACTTC CASSLWVQGPQETQYF few TRBJ2-5 - TRBV7-9
TGTGCCAGCAGTGAGTGGGGGGCGCTTGGCTACACCTTC CASSEWGALGYTF once TRBJ1-2 - TRBV2
TGTGCCAGCAGTGAAGAGGGACAGATTCCGAGCTCCTACAATGAGCAGTTCTTC CASSEEGQIPSSYNEQFF - TRBJ2-1 TRBD1 TRBV25-1
TGCGCCAGCAGCCCCGGACAGGGGAGCTATGGCTACACCTTC CASSPGQGSYGYTF - TRBJ1-2 TRBD1 TRBV4-1
TGCGCCAGCAGCCAAGCAGTAACAGGGCCCCCGTTGAACACTGAAGCTTTCTTT CASSQAVTGPPLNTEAFF - TRBJ1-1 - TRBV4-3
TGTGCCAGCAGTCTGACAGGATACACAGATACGCAGTATTTT CASSLTGYTDTQYF - TRBJ2-3 - TRBV6-6
TGTGCCAGCAGGAGCGGGAGGTCTTGGCACAATGAGCAGTTCTTC CASRSGRSWHNEQFF - TRBJ2-1 TRBD2 TRBV7-2
TGTGCCAGCAGCCGCGAAACAGGGGGAAATTCACCCCTCCACTTT CASSRETGGNSPLHF - TRBJ1-6 TRBD1 TRBV7-9
TGTGCCAGCAGTCGAACAGGGGATCCAGAGACCCAGTACTTC CASSRTGDPETQYF few TRBJ2-5 TRBD1 TRBV28
TGTGCCAGCAGCTTCGCTGACTCGCGTTTAGCCTACGAGCAGTACTTC CASSFADSRLAYEQYF - TRBJ2-7 - TRBV7-9
TGTGCCAGCAGTTATGGGACAACCTACGAGCAGTACTTC CASSYGTTYEQYF - TRBJ2-7 - TRBV6-5
TGCAGCGTGGTAACGACAGGGGTGCTCAACTATGGCTACACCTTC CSVVTTGVLNYGYTF few TRBJ1-2 TRBD1 TRBV29-1
TGTGCCAGCAGCCCAAGCGTAGGTTCTGTCGATGAGCAGTTCTTC CASSPSVGSVDEQFF few TRBJ2-1 - TRBV7-9
TGTGCCAGCAGCATAGGGTCAGATACGCAGTATTTT CASSIGSDTQYF - TRBJ2-3 - TRBV27
TGTGCCACCAGCAGAGGGACGGGGGCCTACAATGAGCAGTTCTTC CATSRGTGAYNEQFF - TRBJ2-1 - TRBV15
TGTGCCAGCAGTTTATCTCGTTGGTACGAGCAGTACTTC CASSLSRWYEQYF - TRBJ2-7 - TRBV27
TGTGCCAGCAGCCCGCACACAGATACGCAGTATTTT CASSPHTDTQYF - TRBJ2-3 - TRBV7-6
TGCAGCGTTGAAGTTGAAGGGGCTGCCGCAGATACGCAGTATTTT CSVEVEGAAADTQYF - TRBJ2-3 - TRBV29-1
TGTGCCAGCTCACCCAGGGGGGGGCCGGGCGAGCAGTACTTC CASSPRGGPGEQYF - TRBJ2-7 - TRBV18
TGTGCCAGCAGTACCCATAGCGGGGCCTCCTACGAGCAGTACTTC CASSTHSGASYEQYF - TRBJ2-7 TRBD2 TRBV27
TGTGCCAGCAGCTTATCGCCTAGAGGTACCGGGGAGCTGTTTTTT CASSLSPRGTGELFF few TRBJ2-2 - TRBV7-9
TGCGCCAGCAGCTTGTTCGGTCCCGAGCAGTACTTC CASSLFGPEQYF few TRBJ2-7 - TRBV5-1
TGTGCCAGCAGCCGACCCTTCCCAGGGGGAACCGGGGAGCTGTTTTTT CASSRPFPGGTGELFF - TRBJ2-2 TRBD1 TRBV7-8
TGTGCCTGGAGTCACGGACTAGCGGGCAATGAGCAGTTCTTC CAWSHGLAGNEQFF - TRBJ2-1 TRBD2 TRBV30
TGCGCCAGCAGCCAAGGAGGGACAGGGTTTTCACCCCTCCACTTT CASSQGGTGFSPLHF - TRBJ1-6 TRBD1 TRBV4-3
TGTGCCAGCAGTGAACCGGGTAATAATGAAAAACTGTTTTTT CASSEPGNNEKLFF - TRBJ1-4 - TRBV2
TGCGCCAGCAGCCCCCCCCTCAGATCCGAGCAGTACTTC CASSPPLRSEQYF - TRBJ2-7 - TRBV4-1
TGTGCCAGCAGTTACGGCCCGGAAGGGACCCAGTACTTC CASSYGPEGTQYF - TRBJ2-5 - TRBV6-5
TGCGCCAGCAGCCGGGGCGTGGCAGCCTCATTGAACGAGCAGTTCTTC CASSRGVAASLNEQFF few TRBJ2-1 - TRBV4-1
TGTGCCGGACTGGTCAGCGGTTCCCCGAGCTCCTACAATGAGCAGTTCTTC CAGLVSGSPSSYNEQFF - TRBJ2-1 - TRBV2
TGCGCCAGCAGCTTGGAGTGGGGAGCCTACGAGCAGTACTTC CASSLEWGAYEQYF - TRBJ2-7 - TRBV5-1
TGTGCCAGCAGGGGGACTGACAGCCGGGACCAAGAGACCCAGTACTTC CASRGTDSRDQETQYF - TRBJ2-5 - TRBV7-9
TGTGCCAGTCTGTACGGCGACAACAATGAGCAGTTCTTC CASLYGDNNEQFF - TRBJ2-1 - TRBV7-9
TGTGCCATCAGTGAGTCGTTGTCAGCCGATATAGACTACGAGCAGTACTTC CAISESLSADIDYEQYF - TRBJ2-7 - TRBV10-3
TGTGCCAGCAGCCTCACCAGGCCGAGCGGGAGTCTTTACGAGCAGTACTTC CASSLTRPSGSLYEQYF few TRBJ2-7 TRBD2 TRBV4-2
TGTGCCAGCAGCTTCGTCAATCTAGCGGGAGAGAATGAGCAGTTCTTC CASSFVNLAGENEQFF - TRBJ2-1 TRBD2 TRBV7-2
TGTGCCAGCAGCCCAAGCCTACAGGGGGACGAGCAGTACTTC CASSPSLQGDEQYF - TRBJ2-7 TRBD1 TRBV7-9
TGTGCCAGCATGTGGCTCCACGAGCAGTACTTC CASMWLHEQYF - TRBJ2-7 - TRBV28